The 30 T cell receptor beta chains reported below all come from one sample, sequenced in a study of human T cells and chemical hapten exposure. Time point specified: patch test 3, about 24 weeks after DPC sensitization. Noted treatment: therapeutic diphenylcyclopropenone sensitization with weekly scalp DPC. Using its own MiXCR run on the RACE reads, TCRdb lists one record per CDR3 protein. Here the sample spans 97,000 or so distinct CDR3 sequences, around 25% being singletons. The sequencing used whole blood, collected in connection with sensitization to the hapten diphenylcyclopropenone (DPC). The receptors here all came from a man aged 40-49 years with alopecia areata. Some clones in this sample may be carry-over from other donors' samples.

The chain employs TRBV12-3 or TRBV12-4 and TRBJ2-5; D is ambiguous. The CDR3 is 11 residues long. Between the trimmed V and J ends, which lost 6 bases and 4 bases, there was a span of 6 bases. CDR3: CASRAGETQYF. CDR3 nucleotide sequence: TGTGCCAGCAGGGCCGGAGAGACCCAGTACTTC.

The table lists this clonotype with a few counts. The J gene is TRBJ2-1, the V gene TRBV28; D tentatively reads TRBD1 or TRBD2 (5 bases each). This CDR3 region has 15 residues. Trimming pared 7 bases from V and 8 bases from J, leaving 21 bases between. The germline gives CDR1 MDHEN, CDR2 SYDVKM. This CDR3 is CASTSWDGPTDEQFF. As DNA, the CDR3 is TGTGCCAGCACTTCGTGGGACGGGCCTACGGATGAGCAGTTCTTC. Drawing the rest from reference TRBV28 and TRBJ2-1, the complete variable domain is DVKVTQSSRYLVKRTGEKVFLECVQDMDHENMFWYRQDPGLGLRLIYFSYDVKMKEKGDIPEGYSVSREKKERFSLILESASTNQTSMYLCASTSWDGPTDEQFFGPGTRLTVL.

The CDR3, as DNA: TGTGCCAGCAGTTACCGGGAGAGATGGGGACTAGACCAAGAGACCCAGTACTTC. Its protein product is CASSYRERWGLDQETQYF. This chain joins TRBV6-5 and TRBJ2-5, with TRBD2 identical over 8 bases. This CDR3 contains 18 residues. The germline gives CDR1 MNHEY, CDR2 SVGAGI. V dropped 2 bases and J dropped 0; count of bases not matched to a gene: 11.

This rearrangement joins TRBV5-1 to TRBJ2-3; the D gene is possibly TRBD2 (6 bases). The CDR3 runs 15 residues. V shed 4 bases and J shed 0 bases, with 12 bases lying between them. Germline values: CDR1 SGHRS, CDR2 YFSETQ. CDR3 DNA: TGCGCCAGCAGCATGGAGGGAAGAAGCACAGATACGCAGTATTTT. It is translated as CASSMEGRSTDTQYF.

The chain carries TRBV18 and TRBJ1-5, with 11 bases lining up with TRBD1. Looked up from germline, CDR1 is KGHSH and CDR2 is LQKENI. The CDR3 has 16 amino acids. Germline trimming cut 2 bases from V and 5 bases from J; bases unmatched to any gene: 5. The chain's CDR3 is CASSPGQGAGDQPQHF. The CDR3 bases are TGTGCCAGCTCACCAGGACAGGGGGCAGGCGATCAGCCCCAGCATTTT.

The rearrangement uses TRBV28 and TRBJ1-2, with D hard to call. The V gene's germline CDR1 is MDHEN and CDR2 SYDVKM. Deletions cut 7 bases from V and 7 bases from J, with 19 bases between. The CDR3 consists of 14 residues. CDR3: CASTSTVESGGYTF. CDR3 DNA sequence: TGTGCCAGCACTTCTACAGTGGAGTCAGGTGGCTACACCTTC.

The chain employs TRBV6-2 or TRBV6-3 and TRBJ2-4; TRBD1 might be the D (6 bases). Looked up from germline, CDR1 is MNHEY and CDR2 is SVGEGT. V was clipped by 2 bases and J by 9 bases, with 14 bases between them. This CDR3 spans 14 amino acids. The CDR3 is CASSYGQGLTIQYF. For the CDR3, the DNA is TGTGCCAGCAGTTACGGGCAGGGGTTAACCATTCAGTACTTC.

The DNA for the CDR3 is TGCAGCGTTGAAACTAGCGGATGGTGGAAGACCCAGTACTTC. It yields the protein CSVETSGWWKTQYF. The chain links TRBV29-1 to TRBJ2-5, with TRBD2 matching over 8 bases. The CDR3 has 14 residues. The germline gives CDR1 SQVTM, CDR2 ANQGSEA. The junction had 8 bases not matched to a gene; V was cut back by 2 bases and J by 6 bases.

This clonotype has a handful of counts. The chain uses TRBV2 and TRBJ2-1; weak D call: TRBD2 (6 bases). CDR3 size: 15 residues. Trimming shortened V by 3 bases and J by 1 base, and 10 bases separated the two germline ends. Germline V gives CDR1 SNHLY, CDR2 FYNNEI. The CDR3 DNA is TGTGCCAGCAGTGATCCTAGCGCGTCCTACAATGAGCAGTTCTTC. This encodes CASSDPSASYNEQFF. The full variable domain, rest sourced from reference TRBV2 and TRBJ2-1, is EPEVTQTPSHQVTQMGQEVILRCVPISNHLYFYWYRQILGQKVEFLVSFYNNEISEKSEIFDDQFSVERPDGSNFTLKIRSTKLEDSAMYFCASSDPSASYNEQFFGPGTRLTVL.

The chain recombines TRBV27 with TRBJ2-1; 11 bases match TRBD2. The CDR3 covers 15 residues. CDR1 and CDR2 from the germline V gene are MNHEY and SMNVEV (reference sequence). The ends lost 4 bases at V and 6 bases at J; junction bases unmatched: 5. DNA for the CDR3: TGTGCCAGCAGTTCAGGACTAGCGGGTTCCAATGAGCAGTTCTTC. Amino acid sequence: CASSSGLAGSNEQFF.

This clonotype has just a few counts. The rearrangement uses TRBV2 and TRBJ2-4; D is undetermined. The V end was cut by 7 bases, the J end by 6 bases, with 7 bases between. The CDR3 contains 11 residues. Looked up from germline, CDR1 is SNHLY and CDR2 is FYNNEI. This CDR3 reads CASKDLNIQYF. DNA of the CDR3: TGTGCCAGCAAGGACCTAAACATTCAGTACTTC.

This chain uses TRBV25-1 with TRBJ1-1; 7 bases match TRBD1. This CDR3 is built from 18 residues. With V trimmed by 3 bases and J by 0 bases, 13 bases remained unmatched. Germline V gives CDR1 MGHDK, CDR2 SYGVNS. The CDR3 sequence: CASSDLLPKGALNTEAFF. In DNA form, the CDR3 reads TGTGCCAGCAGTGATCTCCTCCCTAAGGGGGCACTGAACACTGAAGCTTTCTTT.

The genes are TRBV9 and TRBJ2-3; 11 bases match TRBD2. This CDR3 has 15 residues. From germline, CDR1 is SGDLS and CDR2 YYNGEE. The trim removed 3 bases at V and 5 bases at J, leaving 5 bases unmatched. The CDR3 loop reads CASSAGTSGGDTQYF. CDR3 sequence (DNA): TGTGCCAGCAGCGCCGGGACTAGCGGAGGAGATACGCAGTATTTT.

The rearrangement links TRBV9 to TRBJ2-3, with no clear D. The CDR3 totals 15 residues. Germline CDR1 reads SGDLS; CDR2 reads YYNGEE. V gave up 4 bases and J gave up 6 bases, with 18 bases separating them. For the CDR3, the DNA is TGTGCCAGCAGCCTATCAGGCAACAACGTTGATACGCAGTATTTT. It yields the protein CASSLSGNNVDTQYF.

The rearrangement uses TRBV28 and TRBJ1-1, with D possibly matching TRBD1 (5 bases). The CDR3 runs 15 residues. V lost 4 bases, J lost 3 bases, and 15 bases lay in between. Germline V gene data show CDR1 as MDHEN and CDR2 as SYDVKM. The CDR3 DNA sequence: TGTGCCAGCAGTTCGGGACCCCCCGCCGACACTGAAGCTTTCTTT. Translating gives CASSSGPPADTEAFF.

This clonotype was counted between two and nine times. The rearrangement uses TRBV28 and TRBJ1-4; D remains ambiguous. Trimming shortened V by 6 bases and J by 8 bases, and 16 bases separated the two germline ends. This CDR3 is 14 amino acids long. CDR1 is MDHEN, CDR2 SYDVKM, per germline. The DNA for the CDR3 is TGTGCCAGCAGCTCCGGGATGCTTGGGGAAAAACTGTTTTTT. Protein product: CASSSGMLGEKLFF. Supplemented by reference TRBV28 and TRBJ1-4, the full variable domain reads DVKVTQSSRYLVKRTGEKVFLECVQDMDHENMFWYRQDPGLGLRLIYFSYDVKMKEKGDIPEGYSVSREKKERFSLILESASTNQTSMYLCASSSGMLGEKLFFGSGTQLSVL.

The chain uses TRBV12-3 or TRBV12-4 and TRBJ2-1; D is possibly TRBD1 (6 bases). V lost 0 bases and J lost 1, with 7 bases in between. This CDR3 region has 15 residues. CDR3 DNA sequence: TGTGCCAGCAGTTTAGCGCAGGGGTCCTACAATGAGCAGTTCTTC. Residues: CASSLAQGSYNEQFF.

The chain joins TRBV6-1 to TRBJ2-1, with D tentatively TRBD2 (5 bases). The CDR3 is made up of 15 amino acids. V gave up 4 bases and J gave up 4 bases, with 14 bases separating them. CDR1 MNHNS and CDR2 SASEGT come from the germline V gene. CDR3 nucleotide sequence: TGTGCCAGCAGTGGAGGGCCATTCCCGTACAATGAGCAGTTCTTC. It is translated as CASSGGPFPYNEQFF.

The chain uses TRBV12-3 or TRBV12-4 and TRBJ1-5, with D possibly matching TRBD1 (6 bases). Trimming shortened V by 5 bases and J by 4 bases, and 12 bases separated the two germline ends. There are 14 residues in the CDR3. The DNA for the CDR3 is TGTGCCAGCAGTCCGGGACACTCTAATCAGCCCCAGCATTTT. Protein sequence: CASSPGHSNQPQHF.

This clonotype was seen only a few times. The chain carries TRBV7-2 and TRBJ2-5, with D tentatively TRBD1 (6 bases). Per germline, CDR1 SGHTA and CDR2 FQGNSA. The CDR3 has 14 residues. V lost 2 bases, J lost 5 bases, and 12 bases lay in between. CDR3 region: CASSLSGEKETQYF. CDR3 in DNA: TGTGCCAGCAGCTTATCAGGGGAGAAGGAGACCCAGTACTTC.

This clonotype was seen once. The chain carries TRBV2 and TRBJ2-1; weak D call: TRBD2 (5 bases). Germline CDR1 reads SNHLY; CDR2 reads FYNNEI. V was clipped by 10 bases and J by 7 bases, with 14 bases between them. The CDR3 consists of 12 residues. The CDR3 is CATTKTGNEQFF. CDR3 coding DNA: TGTGCCACCACGAAGACGGGGAATGAGCAGTTCTTC.

In this sample, this clonotype turned up a few times. The chain combines TRBV6-2 or TRBV6-3 with TRBJ2-7; 10 bases map to TRBD1. Germline values: CDR1 MNHEY, CDR2 SVGEGT. With V trimmed by 4 bases and J by 4 bases, 7 bases remained unmatched. This CDR3 is 15 amino acids long. The DNA for the CDR3 is TGTGCCAGCAGTTCCCCGGGACAGGGGAGGTACGAGCAGTACTTC. The encoded protein is CASSSPGQGRYEQYF.

This clonotype came up a few times. V and J are TRBV20-1 and TRBJ1-5; 12 positions match TRBD1. The germline V gene has CDR1 DFQATT and CDR2 SNEGSKA (reference sequence). The CDR3 has 14 residues. The V segment lost 5 bases and the J segment 11 bases; nucleotides outside the gene matches: 10. CDR3 DNA sequence: TGCAGTGCTTCCGGGACAGGGGGCAATGAGGCCCAGCATTTT. Its translation is CSASGTGGNEAQHF.

The chain recombines TRBV27 with TRBJ2-7; 7 bases are shared with TRBD2. CDR1 is MNHEY, CDR2 SMNVEV, per germline (reference sequence). CDR3 length: 10 amino acids. The J segment lost 6 bases and the V segment lost 8 bases, leaving 1 base of the junction unmatched. In nucleotides, the CDR3 is TGTGCCAGCGGGACTATCGAGCAGTACTTC. Translation gives CASGTIEQYF.

This clonotype was found many times. The CDR3, as DNA: TGTGCCAGCCGGACAGGGGGTAATCAGCCCCAGCATTTT. Residues: CASRTGGNQPQHF. The genes are TRBV27 and TRBJ1-5, with 10 nucleotides matching TRBD1. Germline V gene data show CDR1 as MNHEY and CDR2 as SMNVEV (reference sequence). The CDR3 has 13 amino acids. J gave up 4 bases and V 8 bases, and 2 bases lay outside the gene matches.

V usage is TRBV4-2 and J usage is TRBJ1-4, with 7 nucleotides matching TRBD1. From germline, CDR1 is LGHNA and CDR2 YNFKEQ. J was trimmed by 1 base and V by 1 base; bases with no gene match: 3. The CDR3 has 16 amino acids. The CDR3 DNA reads TGTGCCAGCAGCCAAGCTACAGGGGTAACTAATGAAAAACTGTTTTTT. It specifies CASSQATGVTNEKLFF.

The chain recombines TRBV7-9 with TRBJ2-7; TRBD1 matches at 8 bases. The CDR3 runs to 15 residues. Germline V gene lookup returns CDR1 SEHNR and CDR2 FQNEAQ (reference sequence). V lost 5 bases and J lost 2; bases outside the gene matches: 8. The CDR3 DNA reads TGTGCCAGCAGCCTACCGACAGGGGTAACCTACGAGCAGTACTTC. It codes for CASSLPTGVTYEQYF.

V usage is TRBV29-1 and J usage is TRBJ2-5; D gene uncertain. CDR1 and CDR2 (germline): SQVTM, ANQGSEA. CDR3 length: 10 residues. The V end lost 7 bases, the J end lost 5 bases, and 8 bases lay between the germline ends. The CDR3, as DNA: TGCAGCGGACTTTTGGAGACCCAGTACTTC. It specifies CSGLLETQYF.

The chain recombines TRBV12-3 or TRBV12-4 with TRBJ2-7, with TRBD1 matching over 12 bases. The CDR3 length is 17 residues. Trimming cost V 6 bases and J 1 base; bases outside gene matches: 10. This CDR3 is CASSRGTGGTPSYEQYF. CDR3 in DNA: TGTGCCAGCAGCAGAGGGACAGGGGGCACCCCGTCCTACGAGCAGTACTTC.

The V and J genes are TRBV21-1 and TRBJ2-5; the D call TRBD2 from the table was never checked on the DNA. TRBV21-1 constitutes a pseudogene. CDR3 length equals 13 residues. The CDR3 spells CASNSGLQETQYF. CDR3 nucleotide sequence: TGTGCCAGCAACTCGGGACTGCAAGAGACCCAGTACTTC.